The entry that follows covers one TCR beta chain sequence. The antigen remains undetermined. The sample belongs to a study of shared clonotypes between healthy human individuals. Across the whole study: Sampling drew on donors who were two women and three men aged 18 to 49.

V trimming: 2 bases; J trimming: 0 bases; junction bases outside the gene matches: 4. Germline assignment: CDR1 MNHEY and CDR2 SMNVEV (reference sequence). The length of the CDR3 is 15 residues. Findings and limits, study-wide: Larger richness was generally estimated for naive than memory subsets.

The study ran the assay at deep level. Each cell subset's genomic DNA was divided evenly among several immunoSEQ plates. Here immunoSEQ multiplex PCR was the method, and the copy in TCRdb shows in-frame clones only, minus some. Here the sample spans roughly 2 million clones, 85% to 95% being singletons. The receptor was derived from a man between 18 and 35 years old in good health. Material: naive CD4+ T cells sorted from blood. Subset reported: CD45RA+ positively selected. This chain connects TRBV27 to TRBJ2-7; TRBD1 aligns across 7 bases. CDR3 amino acids: CASSLGDSYSYEQYF. DNA for the CDR3: TGTGCCAGCAGTTTAGGGGACAGCTACTCCTACGAGCAGTACTTC.